These 27 T cell receptor beta chains originate from one sample sequenced in a study of CD8 T cells in Susac syndrome. Reverse transcription of roughly 0.5 to 1 ug RNA was carried out with random hexamers. TCRdb processed the immunoSEQ multiplex PCR reads anew with MiXCR; each CDR3 protein has one entry. There are 180,000 or so distinct CDR3 sequences in the sample; 95% occur only once, and about 0.1% lies in the top ten. Sequencing used CD4+ T cells from PBMCs. Every receptor here comes from a human donor in good health.

CDR3 nucleotides: TGTGCCAGCAGTACAAACCTAGCGGGGGAGCAGTACTTC. It yields the protein CASSTNLAGEQYF. V usage is TRBV12-3 or TRBV12-4 and J usage is TRBJ2-7, with TRBD2 matching over 9 bases. Unmatched junction bases numbered 6, after V lost 5 bases and J lost 7 bases. The CDR3 contains 13 residues.

The chain recombines TRBV19 with TRBJ2-7; D may be TRBD2 (6 bases). The V gene lost 5 bases and the J gene lost 2 bases, with 16 bases spanning the gap. The CDR3 is made up of 15 amino acids. Germline loops: CDR1 LNHDA, CDR2 SQIVND (reference sequence). The CDR3 sequence is CASSLALAEAYEQYV. The CDR3, as DNA: TGTGCCAGTAGTCTAGCGTTAGCGGAGGCCTACGAGCAGTACGTC.

V usage is TRBV29-1 and J usage is TRBJ2-7; 7 bases are shared with TRBD2. CDR3 size: 13 residues. The germline V gene encodes CDR1 SQVTM and CDR2 ANQGSEA. The CDR3 sequence is CSATQGGGYEQYV. In DNA, the CDR3 is TGCAGTGCGACCCAAGGCGGGGGCTACGAGCAGTACGTC.

The rearrangement joins TRBV24-1 to TRBJ2-1, with TRBD2 matching over 9 bases. CDR1 KGHDR and CDR2 SFDVKD come from the germline V gene. The CDR3 is made up of 15 amino acids. Trimming at V came to 4 bases and at J to 10 bases, leaving 10 bases not matched to a gene. In DNA form, the CDR3 reads TGTGCCACCAGTGACCCAGGGGGACTAGCTGACGAGCAGTTCTTC. Translated: CATSDPGGLADEQFF.

Only a few counts were recorded for this clonotype. The V call is TRBV9, the J call TRBJ2-2; tentatively, D is TRBD2 (5 bases). Germline assignment: CDR1 SGDLS and CDR2 YYNGEE. Trimming left V 2 bases short and J 1 base short, with 9 bases between. This CDR3 is built from 15 residues. The CDR3 sequence: CASSVAGGNTGELFF. CDR3 coding DNA: TGTGCCAGCAGCGTTGCTGGAGGGAACACCGGGGAGCTGTTTTTT.

The chain employs TRBV9 and TRBJ2-5, with D possibly TRBD1 on 5 matching bases. The length of the CDR3 is 16 residues. Trimming shortened V by 3 bases and J by 5 bases, and 20 bases separated the two germline ends. In germline, CDR1 is SGDLS, CDR2 YYNGEE. CDR3 sequence: CASSATGNIGEETQYF. DNA of the CDR3: TGTGCCAGCAGCGCCACAGGAAATATCGGAGAGGAGACCCAGTACTTC.

This chain links TRBV6-2 or TRBV6-3 with TRBJ1-1; D is ambiguous. The CDR3 is made up of 15 amino acids. CDR1 is MNHEY and CDR2 is SVGEGT in the germline V gene. Trimming took off 2 bases at V and 0 bases at J, with 10 bases between the two ends. The CDR3 spells CASSYPGRMNTEAFF. For the CDR3, the DNA is TGTGCCAGCAGTTACCCAGGACGGATGAACACTGAAGCTTTCTTT.

V usage is TRBV20-1 and J usage is TRBJ2-5, with D possibly being TRBD1 (6 bases). The V gene's germline CDR1 is DFQATT and CDR2 SNEGSKA (reference sequence). V was shortened by 4 bases and J by 3 bases, with 9 bases between the two germline ends. This CDR3 contains 12 residues. CDR3 protein: CSANRQEETQYF. The CDR3 DNA sequence: TGCAGTGCTAATAGACAGGAAGAGACCCAGTACTTC.

This clonotype was recorded only once. The chain carries TRBV7-2 and TRBJ2-1; 7 nucleotides agree with TRBD2. CDR3 length: 15 residues. Germline V gene lookup returns CDR1 SGHTA and CDR2 FQGNSA. V gave up 5 bases and J gave up 2 bases; unmatched junction bases: 6. The DNA for the CDR3 is TGTGCCAGCAGCGGCATCGGACTAGCCTACAATGAGCAGTTCTTC. It translates to CASSGIGLAYNEQFF.

This clonotype was picked up one time. The V and J genes are TRBV2 and TRBJ1-1, with TRBD1 as a possible D gene (5 bases). Trimming removed 5 bases at V and 0 bases at J, with 10 bases between. Per germline, CDR1 SNHLY and CDR2 FYNNEI. CDR3 length: 14 amino acids. In DNA, the CDR3 is TGTGCCAGCAGTCCCCAAGGGGTGAACACTGAAGCTTTCTTT. This translates into CASSPQGVNTEAFF.

This chain joins TRBV7-2 and TRBJ1-5; no clear D gene. Trimming took off 2 bases at V and 6 bases at J, with 17 bases between the two ends. Germline CDR1 is SGHTA and CDR2 is FQGNSA. This CDR3 is built from 16 residues. Here the CDR3 reads CASSLRLGSGGQPQHF. The CDR3 nucleotides read TGTGCCAGCAGCTTACGACTTGGTTCAGGTGGTCAGCCCCAGCATTTT.

V and J are TRBV20-1 and TRBJ2-3; D might be TRBD1 or TRBD2, each matching 5 bases. Germline lookup yields CDR1 DFQATT and CDR2 SNEGSKA (reference sequence). There are 15 residues in the CDR3. Trimming cost V 3 bases and J 2 bases, with 15 bases left between them. CDR3 in amino acids: CSARRAGRSTDTQYF. In nucleotides, the CDR3 is TGCAGTGCTAGGCGGGCAGGGAGATCCACAGATACGCAGTATTTT.

The chain is built from TRBV29-1 and TRBJ1-2; D might be TRBD1 (5 bases). The CDR3 extends over 13 amino acids. V lost 1 base and J lost 0, with 6 bases in between. Germline V gene sequence: CDR1 SQVTM, CDR2 ANQGSEA. The CDR3 loop reads CSVEVTANYGYTF. The DNA for the CDR3 is TGCAGCGTTGAAGTGACAGCTAACTATGGCTACACCTTC.

This chain connects TRBV2 to TRBJ1-5; a possible D gene is TRBD1 (6 bases). The CDR3 is 15 amino acids. The ends were cut back, 3 bases at V and 2 bases at J, with 11 bases in the middle. Germline V gene data show CDR1 as SNHLY and CDR2 as FYNNEI. CDR3 loop: CASSDRQVGNQPQHF. The CDR3, as DNA: TGTGCCAGCAGTGACCGACAGGTTGGCAATCAGCCCCAGCATTTT.

This chain connects TRBV9 to TRBJ2-5; no definite D call. CDR1 is SGDLS and CDR2 is YYNGEE in the germline V gene. The V end was cut by 1 base, the J end by 2 bases, with 9 bases between. CDR3 size: 14 residues. The CDR3 region is CASSVLAVQETQYF. DNA of the CDR3: TGTGCCAGCAGCGTACTCGCGGTTCAAGAGACCCAGTACTTC. Together with reference TRBV9 and TRBJ2-5, the CDR3 gives the full variable domain: DSGVTQTPKHLITATGQRVTLRCSPRSGDLSVYWYQQSLDQGLQFLIQYYNGEERAKGNILERFSAQQFPDLHSELNLSSLELGDSALYFCASSVLAVQETQYFGPGTRLLVL.

This clonotype was detected only once. The chain combines TRBV3-1 with TRBJ1-4; no definite D call. CDR1 is LGHDT, CDR2 YNNKEL, per germline (reference sequence). The CDR3 totals 14 residues. V lost 1 base, J lost 4 bases, and 7 bases lay in between. CDR3 coding DNA: TGTGCCAGCAGCCAAGGGCCAGTTAATGAAAAACTGTTTTTT. It yields the protein CASSQGPVNEKLFF.

The chain is built from TRBV29-1 and TRBJ1-5; D ambiguous. CDR1 is SQVTM and CDR2 is ANQGSEA in the germline V gene. Trimming left V 7 bases short and J 2 bases short, with 9 bases between. The CDR3 runs 12 residues. This chain's CDR3 is CSAGWGNQPQHF. As DNA, the CDR3 is TGCAGCGCCGGATGGGGCAATCAGCCCCAGCATTTT.

This rearrangement joins TRBV9 to TRBJ2-1; a weak D match, TRBD2 (6 bases). V shed 0 bases and J shed 1 base, with 20 bases lying between them. Germline V gene data show CDR1 as SGDLS and CDR2 as YYNGEE. The CDR3 is 19 amino acids. CDR3 sequence (DNA): TGTGCCAGCAGCGTAGATGCAGGAAATCCCCGGGGGTCCTACAATGAGCAGTTCTTC. This gives the protein CASSVDAGNPRGSYNEQFF.

For the CDR3, the DNA is TGTGCCAGCAGCCACCGGACAGGAGCACCCTATGGCTACACCTTC. Encoded protein: CASSHRTGAPYGYTF. The V gene is TRBV5-4, the J gene TRBJ1-2; 7 nucleotides match TRBD1. The CDR3 is made up of 15 amino acids. Trimming cost V 4 bases and J 4 bases; bases outside gene matches: 10. Germline-derived CDR1 and CDR2 are SGHNT and YYREEE (reference sequence). Supplemented by reference TRBV5-4 and TRBJ1-2, the full variable domain reads ETGVTQSPTHLIKTRGQQVTLRCSSQSGHNTVSWYQQALGQGPQFIFQYYREEENGRGNFPPRFSGLQFPNYSSELNVNALELDDSALYLCASSHRTGAPYGYTFGSGTRLTVV.

The V and J genes are TRBV7-9 and TRBJ2-3; 8 bases are shared with TRBD2. The V and J ends lost 7 bases and 5 bases, in that order; junction bases with no gene match: 8. Germline-derived CDR1 and CDR2 are SEHNR and FQNEAQ (reference sequence). The CDR3 runs 14 residues. The CDR3 sequence: CASTEREFRDTQYF. DNA of the CDR3: TGTGCCAGCACGGAGCGGGAGTTTAGAGATACGCAGTATTTT.

The rearrangement joins TRBV9 to TRBJ1-2; D unclear. V was cut by 0 bases and J by 4 bases, with 10 bases left in between. CDR1 and CDR2 (germline): SGDLS, YYNGEE. The CDR3 is made up of 14 amino acids. CDR3 protein: CASSVDMEGYGYTF. In DNA, the CDR3 is TGTGCCAGCAGCGTAGACATGGAGGGCTATGGCTACACCTTC. The complete variable domain, with remaining parts taken from reference TRBV9 and TRBJ1-2, reads DSGVTQTPKHLITATGQRVTLRCSPRSGDLSVYWYQQSLDQGLQFLIQYYNGEERAKGNILERFSAQQFPDLHSELNLSSLELGDSALYFCASSVDMEGYGYTFGSGTRLTVV.

V usage is TRBV20-1 and J usage is TRBJ2-7; maybe TRBD1 (6 bases). Per the germline V gene, CDR1 is DFQATT and CDR2 is SNEGSKA (reference sequence). The ends were cut back, 5 bases at V and 6 bases at J, with 11 bases in the middle. The length of the CDR3 is 11 residues. This CDR3 is CSALRDTEQYF. The CDR3 DNA is TGCAGTGCTCTCCGGGACACCGAGCAGTACTTC.

The chain is built from TRBV28 and TRBJ2-2; D is possibly TRBD2 (6 bases). The CDR3 runs 14 residues. In germline, CDR1 is MDHEN, CDR2 SYDVKM. Trimming left V 2 bases short and J 3 bases short, with 7 bases between. Here the CDR3 DNA reads TGTGCCAGCAGTTTAAGGGAGGACACCGGGGAGCTGTTTTTT. It codes for CASSLREDTGELFF.

The chain couples TRBV11-2 to TRBJ1-1; no reliable D call. The CDR3 covers 14 residues. The germline V gene has CDR1 SGHAT and CDR2 FQNNGV. Trimming took off 1 base at V and 5 bases at J, with 11 bases between the two ends. The CDR3 is CASSLGRFETEAFF. In nucleotides, the CDR3 is TGTGCCAGCAGCTTAGGCAGGTTCGAGACTGAAGCTTTCTTT.

The rearrangement uses TRBV12-3 or TRBV12-4 and TRBJ2-1; D remains unclear. Trimming left V 3 bases short and J 6 bases short, with 15 bases between. This CDR3 spans 15 amino acids. CDR3 protein: CASSFNSLTGNEQFF. The CDR3 DNA is TGTGCCAGCAGTTTTAACTCGCTTACGGGCAATGAGCAGTTCTTC.

The chain employs TRBV9 and TRBJ2-4; 9 bases are a match to TRBD2. The CDR3 runs to 16 residues. The germline V gene encodes CDR1 SGDLS and CDR2 YYNGEE. The trim removed 0 bases at V and 9 bases at J, leaving 10 bases unmatched. This CDR3 reads CASSVEGGGAKGIQYF. The CDR3 DNA reads as TGTGCCAGCAGCGTAGAAGGCGGGGGGGCCAAAGGCATTCAGTACTTC.

The chain links TRBV5-6 to TRBJ2-2, with a tentative D call TRBD2 (5 bases). CDR3 length equals 14 residues. Per the germline V gene, CDR1 is SGHDT and CDR2 is YYEEEE. V shed 10 bases and J shed 1 base, with 14 bases lying between them. The CDR3: CASRGVRNTGELFF. CDR3 nucleotides: TGTGCCTCCCGGGGTGTTCGGAACACCGGGGAGCTGTTTTTT.